This T cell receptor (beta chain) comes out of a study of PD-1 blockade in classical Hodgkin lymphoma. The data were produced by immunoSEQ multiplex PCR, yet TCRdb's version contains in-frame clones alone and is incomplete. The sample yields roughly 11,000 clones, more than 75% seen once. Losses at the gene ends were 4 bases for V and 4 bases for J; bases not matched to a gene: 16. The CDR3 spans 19 residues. The germline gives CDR1 PRHDT, CDR2 FYEKMQ (reference sequence). This clone was recorded only once. Described time point: cycle 4 day 1 (C4D1), after five to seven weeks of nivolumab. All patients relapsed after autologous stem cell transplantation, and brentuximab vedotin exposure varied. The investigators isolated CD8+ T cells from thawed PBMCs using magnetic negative selection.

The sequence derives from a human donor with classical Hodgkin lymphoma. The donor label of this sample is uncertain. The rearrangement joins TRBV13 to TRBJ2-3, with 11 bases matching TRBD2. The sample was CD8+ T cells from blood, taken before the fourth cycle of nivolumab. The DNA of the CDR3 is TGTGCCAGCAGCTCGATACCCGGGTCCGGGACTAGCGGCTCAGATACGCAGTATTTT. Its protein product is CASSSIPGSGTSGSDTQYF.